The 26 T cell receptor beta chains presented below share a single source sample, sequenced in a study of T cell responses to AZD1222 COVID-19 vaccine. Clones were sequenced by immunoSEQ multiplex PCR, and TCRdb holds only the in-frame ones, with some missing. The profile shows approximately 180,000 clones, 85% to 95% of them singletons. This material consisted of peripheral blood, taken on day 0 of AZD1222 vaccination. Source of these receptors: an adult in good health.

The V call is TRBV29-1, the J call TRBJ1-4, with no clear D. Deletions cut 4 bases from V and 5 bases from J, with 11 bases between. The CDR3 spans 13 residues. CDR1 is SQVTM, CDR2 ANQGSEA, per germline. The CDR3 nucleotides are TGCAGCGTTGCCTACCCCCTGAATGAAAAACTGTTTTTT. This encodes CSVAYPLNEKLFF.

V and J are TRBV15 and TRBJ1-6, with D possibly being TRBD1 (5 bases). Trimming took off 1 base at V and 10 bases at J, with 14 bases between the two ends. Per germline, CDR1 LNHNV and CDR2 YYDKDF (reference sequence). CDR3 length: 15 amino acids. CDR3 region: CATSRVGGLESPLHF. The CDR3 DNA reads TGTGCCACCAGCAGAGTGGGGGGGTTGGAGTCACCCCTCCACTTT.

The V gene is TRBV4-2, the J gene TRBJ2-7, with a weak D call TRBD2 (6 bases). The CDR3 consists of 15 residues. CDR1 LGHNA and CDR2 YNFKEQ come from the germline V gene. Trimming removed 4 bases at V and 6 bases at J, with 19 bases between. The CDR3 nucleotides read TGTGCCAGCAGCCCCGGGGCGGAAGGACTATTCGAGCAGTACTTC. This encodes CASSPGAEGLFEQYF.

V usage is TRBV20-1 and J usage is TRBJ2-5; 8 bases are shared with TRBD2. The CDR3 contains 11 residues. CDR1 is DFQATT and CDR2 is SNEGSKA in the germline V gene (reference sequence). CDR3 bases: TGCACCCGGGGGGGGAGCGAGACCCAGTACTTC. The encoded protein is CTRGGSETQYF.

This clone was recorded a few times. This chain connects TRBV9 to TRBJ1-1, with 8 bases lining up with TRBD1. The J segment lost 3 bases and the V segment lost 3 bases, leaving 4 bases of the junction unmatched. Germline V CDR1 and CDR2: SGDLS, YYNGEE. The CDR3 loop spans 14 amino acids. The CDR3 nucleotides read TGTGCCAGCAGCGGAACAGGGGGTTACACTGAAGCTTTCTTT. Translating it yields CASSGTGGYTEAFF. The entire variable domain, with the rest obtained from reference TRBV9 and TRBJ1-1, is as follows: DSGVTQTPKHLITATGQRVTLRCSPRSGDLSVYWYQQSLDQGLQFLIQYYNGEERAKGNILERFSAQQFPDLHSELNLSSLELGDSALYFCASSGTGGYTEAFFGQGTRLTVV.

The chain carries TRBV9 and TRBJ2-1; 10 bases agree with TRBD2. CDR1 and CDR2 from the germline V gene are SGDLS and YYNGEE. This CDR3 spans 16 amino acids. V was pared by 4 bases and J by 7 bases, with 11 bases of the junction left unmatched. The CDR3 DNA sequence: TGTGCCAGCAGCCCCTCCGGGACTAGCGTACTTAATGAGCAGTTCTTC. This translates into CASSPSGTSVLNEQFF.

The chain links TRBV15 to TRBJ1-2; 7 bases fit TRBD1. The junction had 6 bases not matched to a gene; V was cut back by 2 bases and J by 6 bases. Germline CDR1 is LNHNV and CDR2 is YYDKDF (reference sequence). The CDR3 totals 14 residues. CDR3: CATSRQQGRDGYTF. CDR3 coding DNA: TGTGCCACCAGCAGACAACAGGGGCGAGATGGCTACACCTTC.

The CDR3 here is CASSRAGREKLFF. The DNA for the CDR3 is TGTGCCAGCTCCCGGGCCGGGCGCGAAAAACTGTTTTTT. The V gene is TRBV6-5, the J gene TRBJ1-4; no clear D. There are 13 residues in the CDR3. CDR1 and CDR2 (germline): MNHEY, SVGAGI. V was pared by 8 bases and J by 8 bases, with 15 bases between.

This chain links TRBV3-1 (or the pseudogene TRBV3-2) with TRBJ1-1; D remains ambiguous. CDR1 is LGHDT, CDR2 YNNKEL, per germline (reference sequence). V was cut by 7 bases and J by 1 base, with 10 bases left in between. This CDR3 spans 13 amino acids. The CDR3 reads CASTLLGNTEAFF. Here the CDR3 DNA reads TGTGCCAGCACCCTCCTGGGGAACACTGAAGCTTTCTTT.

The rearrangement uses TRBV2 and TRBJ2-2; D is ambiguous. CDR3 length: 14 amino acids. V was cut by 3 bases and J by 5 bases, with 10 bases left in between. Germline CDR1 and CDR2: SNHLY and FYNNEI. The CDR3 nucleotides are TGTGCCAGCAGTGAGGGAAGTTGGACCGGGGAGCTGTTTTTT. This codes for CASSEGSWTGELFF. The whole variable domain, remainder taken from reference TRBV2 and TRBJ2-2, is EPEVTQTPSHQVTQMGQEVILRCVPISNHLYFYWYRQILGQKVEFLVSFYNNEISEKSEIFDDQFSVERPDGSNFTLKIRSTKLEDSAMYFCASSEGSWTGELFFGEGSRLTVL.

In its sample, this clone was seen once. The J gene is TRBJ1-1, the V gene TRBV9, with TRBD1 identical over 10 bases. Germline assignment: CDR1 SGDLS and CDR2 YYNGEE. This CDR3 has 16 residues. V gave up 4 bases and J gave up 4 bases; unmatched junction bases: 10. This chain's CDR3 is CASSPPRQGASTEAFF. CDR3 nucleotides: TGTGCCAGCAGCCCTCCTCGACAGGGGGCGAGCACTGAAGCTTTCTTT.

This clone was recorded only once. The V gene is TRBV6-1, the J gene TRBJ2-7; TRBD2 aligns across 10 bases. This CDR3 has 16 residues. Germline loops: CDR1 MNHNS, CDR2 SASEGT. V shed 2 bases and J 7 bases; nucleotides not matched to a gene: 11. This CDR3 reads CASSESRAGGPREQYF. The CDR3 nucleotides are TGTGCCAGCAGTGAAAGCAGAGCGGGAGGGCCGAGAGAGCAGTACTTC.

This chain connects TRBV6-5 to TRBJ1-1; D is unresolved. The CDR3 runs to 13 residues. Germline V gene data show CDR1 as MNHEY and CDR2 as SVGAGI. V was shortened by 2 bases and J by 0 bases, with 4 bases between the two germline ends. CDR3 amino acids: CASSYIMNTEAFF. Here the CDR3 DNA reads TGTGCCAGCAGTTACATTATGAACACTGAAGCTTTCTTT.

With regard to this clone: The identical CDR3 is also encoded by other nucleotide sequences in the sample. This chain joins TRBV12-3 or TRBV12-4 and TRBJ1-1; possible D gene TRBD1, 5 bases. The CDR3 length is 13 residues. V was pared by 3 bases and J by 4 bases, with 9 bases between. The CDR3, as DNA: TGTGCCAGCAGTTTGGGGAGGGGCACTGAAGCTTTCTTT. Amino acid sequence: CASSLGRGTEAFF.

This clone was seen only a few times. The rearrangement links TRBV6-5 to TRBJ1-1; 7 bases map to TRBD1. V dropped 2 bases and J dropped 3; count of bases not matched to a gene: 0. This CDR3 contains 13 residues. Germline CDR1 and CDR2: MNHEY and SVGAGI. The DNA for the CDR3 is TGTGCCAGCAGTTACCAGGGGGACACTGAAGCTTTCTTT. Its protein product is CASSYQGDTEAFF.

The rearrangement joins TRBV6-5 to TRBJ1-2; possible D gene TRBD1, 5 bases. CDR1 is MNHEY and CDR2 is SVGAGI in the germline V gene. This CDR3 is 16 amino acids long. Between the trimmed V and J ends, which lost 4 bases and 2 bases, there was a span of 17 bases. The CDR3 bases are TGTGCCAGCAGTTCCCCCCTCGGGACTTCCAACTATGGCTACACCTTC. Its protein product is CASSSPLGTSNYGYTF.

The chain has TRBV6-1 and TRBJ2-3; D remains ambiguous. From germline, CDR1 is MNHNS and CDR2 SASEGT. The CDR3 length is 14 residues. The ends were cut back, 2 bases at V and 1 base at J, with 7 bases in the middle. The CDR3 loop is CASSEMPGTDTQYF. The CDR3 DNA follows: TGTGCCAGCAGTGAAATGCCGGGCACAGATACGCAGTATTTT.

The CDR3 here is CASSLARQGQNYGYTF. CDR3 nucleotide sequence: TGTGCCAGCAGCTTAGCTCGACAGGGCCAAAACTATGGCTACACCTTC. The V call is TRBV7-9, the J call TRBJ1-2, with 7 bases fitting TRBD1. V trimming: 0 bases; J trimming: 2 bases; junction bases outside the gene matches: 6. The CDR3 is 16 amino acids. CDR1 is SEHNR and CDR2 is FQNEAQ in the germline V gene (reference sequence). The whole variable domain, remainder taken from reference TRBV7-9 and TRBJ1-2, is DTGVSQNPRHKITKRGQNVTFRCDPISEHNRLYWYRQTLGQGPEFLTYFQNEAQLEKSRLLSDRFSAERPKGSFSTLEIQRTEQGDSAMYLCASSLARQGQNYGYTFGSGTRLTVV.

In this sample, this clone turned up a few times. The genes are TRBV4-1 and TRBJ2-6; D not certain. This CDR3 comprises 15 residues. Germline V gene lookup returns CDR1 MGHRA and CDR2 YSYEKL. Trimming took off 0 bases at V and 1 base at J, with 4 bases between the two ends. The CDR3 spells CASSQENSGANVLTF. The CDR3, as DNA: TGCGCCAGCAGCCAAGAAAATTCTGGGGCCAACGTCCTGACTTTC.

The chain's CDR3 is CASSIRTGGYGYTF. CDR3 DNA sequence: TGTGCCAGTAGTATCCGAACAGGGGGCTATGGCTACACCTTC. This chain connects TRBV19 to TRBJ1-2; the match to TRBD1 covers 8 bases. The V and J ends lost 3 bases and 4 bases, in that order; junction bases with no gene match: 4. This CDR3 is 14 amino acids long. Germline V gives CDR1 LNHDA, CDR2 SQIVND (reference sequence). The variable domain in full, with the rest retrieved from reference TRBV19 and TRBJ1-2, is DGGITQSPKYLFRKEGQNVTLSCEQNLNHDAMYWYRQDPGQGLRLIYYSQIVNDFQKGDIAEGYSVSREKKESFPLTVTSAQKNPTAFYLCASSIRTGGYGYTFGSGTRLTVV.

This chain uses TRBV16 with TRBJ2-5; D tentatively fits TRBD1 or TRBD2 (6 bases each). The length of the CDR3 is 15 residues. V lost 4 bases and J 0 bases, leaving 12 bases between the germline ends. Germline V lookup: CDR1 KGHSY, CDR2 FQNENV. The CDR3 here is CASSPPEGDQETQYF. The CDR3 DNA follows: TGTGCCAGCAGCCCTCCGGAGGGGGACCAAGAGACCCAGTACTTC.

The genes are TRBV12-3 or TRBV12-4 and TRBJ1-4; 9 nucleotides align to TRBD1. Trimming cost V 5 bases and J 8 bases; bases outside gene matches: 3. The CDR3 covers 13 residues. The DNA of the CDR3 is TGTGCCAGCAGTGGGACAGGGTGGGAAAAACTGTTTTTT. This encodes CASSGTGWEKLFF.

This chain joins TRBV24-1 and TRBJ1-3, with D hard to call. This CDR3 contains 11 residues. The germline gives CDR1 KGHDR, CDR2 SFDVKD. V lost 8 bases, J lost 8 bases, and 9 bases lay in between. Here the CDR3 DNA reads TGTGCCACCACACCGGCAGACACCATATATTTT. Its protein is CATTPADTIYF.

In nucleotides, the CDR3 is TGTGCCAGCAGCAAAGATCTGGGGGGGGACTACAATGAGCAGTTCTTC. This encodes CASSKDLGGDYNEQFF. The chain combines TRBV21-1 with TRBJ2-1; the D segment call TRBD2 is taken from the table without a DNA check. TRBV21-1 is a pseudogene. This CDR3 contains 16 residues.

J is TRBJ2-7 and V is TRBV27, with D possibly called TRBD1 or TRBD2 (5 bases each). The CDR3 sequence is 16 residues long. Germline CDR1 MNHEY, CDR2 SMNVEV (reference sequence). Trimming pared 5 bases from V and 3 bases from J, leaving 20 bases between. The CDR3 loop is CASSPSTGTLLYEQYF. The CDR3 region has the DNA TGTGCCAGCAGTCCATCTACCGGGACGCTTCTCTACGAGCAGTACTTC.

The chain couples TRBV10-1 to TRBJ2-3; D possibly corresponds to TRBD2 (6 bases). Trimming shortened V by 2 bases and J by 4 bases, and 10 bases separated the two germline ends. The CDR3 contains 14 residues. Germline loops: CDR1 WNHNN, CDR2 SYGVQD (reference sequence). The CDR3 nucleotides are TGCGCCAGCAGTGAGAGGCCGGGGGCAGATACGCAGTATTTT. Translation gives CASSERPGADTQYF.